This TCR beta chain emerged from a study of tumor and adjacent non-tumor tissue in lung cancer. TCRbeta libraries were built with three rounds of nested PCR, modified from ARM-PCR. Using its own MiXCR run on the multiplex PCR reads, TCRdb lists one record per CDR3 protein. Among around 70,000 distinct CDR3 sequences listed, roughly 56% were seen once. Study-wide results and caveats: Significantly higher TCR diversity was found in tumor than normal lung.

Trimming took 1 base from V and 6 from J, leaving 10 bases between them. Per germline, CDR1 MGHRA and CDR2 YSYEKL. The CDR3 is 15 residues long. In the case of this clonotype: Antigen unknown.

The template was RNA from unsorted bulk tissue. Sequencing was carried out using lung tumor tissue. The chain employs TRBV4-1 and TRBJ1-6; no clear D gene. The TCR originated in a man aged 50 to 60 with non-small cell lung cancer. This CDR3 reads CASSQGQVVNSPLHF. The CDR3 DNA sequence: TGCGCCAGCAGCCAAGGTCAGGTGGTTAATTCACCCCTCCACTTT.